The rows below give T cell receptor beta chains drawn from one sample of a study of blood T cell repertoires in COVID-19. Here immunoSEQ multiplex PCR was the method, and the copy in TCRdb shows in-frame clones only, minus some. The sample yields about 400,000 clones, more than 75% seen once. The sample comprised PBMCs or T cells enriched from blood (not recorded which). The receptor source for this set is a woman aged 30 to 39 who had recovered from COVID-19. Both conserved end residues are part of each CDR3. A D gene is named only where the DNA matches it firmly. Not all rows give a size; the values are once, few, many and, for expanded clones, a class.

j_call v_call clone_size d_call cdr3_aa cdr3_nt
TRBJ2-1 TRBV27 - - CASSPPGLVLSSYNEQFF TGTGCCAGCAGTCCCCCGGGACTGGTTCTAAGCTCCTACAATGAGCAGTTCTTC
TRBJ2-7 TRBV5-1 - - CASSLGQNSYEQYF TGCGCCAGCAGCTTGGGGCAGAACTCCTACGAGCAGTACTTC
TRBJ2-1 TRBV5-6 - - CASTIADEQFF TGTGCCAGCACCATAGCGGATGAGCAGTTCTTC
TRBJ2-5 TRBV6-1 - TRBD2 CASSEGVGTSGPVVETQYF TGTGCCAGCAGTGAAGGCGTAGGGACTAGCGGCCCCGTGGTAGAGACCCAGTACTTC
TRBJ2-7 TRBV6-5 - TRBD1 CASSRTGISYEQYF TGTGCCAGCAGCCGGACAGGAATCTCCTACGAGCAGTACTTC
TRBJ2-2 TRBV10-3 - - CAISESYIVAANTGELFF TGTGCCATCAGTGAGTCCTACATTGTAGCGGCGAACACCGGGGAGCTGTTTTTT
TRBJ2-2 TRBV5-1 few - CASSLLRFSGELFF TGCGCCAGCAGCTTGCTCAGGTTCTCTGGGGAGCTGTTTTTT
TRBJ1-2 TRBV4-1 - - CTSSQPGPSPGDGYTF TGCACCAGCAGCCAGCCCGGACCTTCCCCCGGGGATGGCTACACCTTC
TRBJ2-1 TRBV10-3 - TRBD2 CAIRTPSGKNEQFF TGTGCCATCAGAACCCCTAGCGGGAAGAATGAGCAGTTCTTC
TRBJ1-2 TRBV6-1 - TRBD1 CASSEFQGAIAYGYTF TGTGCCAGCAGTGAATTCCAGGGGGCGATTGCCTATGGCTACACCTTC
TRBJ1-3 TRBV5-4 - - CASSLDGASGNTIYF TGTGCCAGCAGCTTGGACGGAGCGTCTGGAAACACCATATATTTT
TRBJ2-2 TRBV5-1 - TRBD1 CASSLNQGVLNTGELFF TGCGCCAGCAGCTTGAATCAGGGGGTCCTGAACACCGGGGAGCTGTTTTTT
TRBJ2-1 TRBV15 - TRBD2 CATSRTSSGSRDEQFF TGTGCCACCAGCAGAACCTCTAGCGGGAGTAGGGATGAGCAGTTCTTC
TRBJ2-1 TRBV19 - - CASSIVSVAYNEQFF TGTGCCAGTAGTATAGTCAGCGTGGCCTACAATGAGCAGTTCTTC
TRBJ2-3 TRBV19 - TRBD2 CASRWSGRVADTQYF TGTGCCAGCCGGTGGAGCGGGAGGGTGGCAGATACGCAGTATTTT
TRBJ1-2 TRBV18 - - CASSPSGKGGYTF TGTGCCAGCTCACCATCGGGGAAGGGCGGCTACACCTTC
TRBJ2-3 TRBV21-1 - - CASTFGLAGGWFPDTQYF TGTGCCAGCACCTTTGGACTAGCGGGAGGATGGTTCCCTGATACGCAGTATTTT
TRBJ1-2 TRBV27 - - CASSFRGGTNYGYTF TGTGCCAGCAGTTTTAGGGGGGGGACTAACTATGGCTACACCTTC
TRBJ2-1 TRBV5-4 - TRBD2 CASSLTSGRAGEQFF TGTGCCAGCAGCTTGACTAGCGGGAGGGCCGGTGAGCAGTTCTTC
TRBJ1-4 TRBV10-3 - - CAISVTLGREKLFF TGTGCCATCAGTGTGACCTTAGGGAGAGAAAAACTGTTTTTT
TRBJ2-5 TRBV4-1 - TRBD1 CASSQPQTGTGQETQYF TGCGCCAGCAGCCAACCTCAAACAGGGACAGGCCAAGAGACCCAGTACTTC
TRBJ2-3 TRBV18 - TRBD2 CASSPVLSGGRNTDTQYF TGTGCCAGCTCACCAGTTCTGAGCGGGGGGAGAAACACAGATACGCAGTATTTT
TRBJ1-5 TRBV5-1 - TRBD1 CASSLGIGGGGQPQHF TGCGCCAGCAGCTTGGGTATAGGGGGCGGTGGTCAGCCCCAGCATTTT
TRBJ1-1 TRBV29-1 - - CSARQTSGTEAFF TGCAGCGCGAGACAGACATCGGGTACTGAAGCTTTCTTT
TRBJ1-1 TRBV24-1 - - CATRKETHYTEAFF TGTGCCACCAGAAAAGAGACACACTACACTGAAGCTTTCTTT
TRBJ1-1 TRBV7-6 - - CASSLTRETEAFF TGTGCCAGCAGCTTAACCCGGGAGACTGAAGCTTTCTTT
TRBJ2-1 TRBV5-1 - TRBD2 CASSLIAGGYNEQFF TGCGCCAGCAGCTTGATAGCGGGGGGATACAATGAGCAGTTCTTC
TRBJ2-3 TRBV11-2 - TRBD2 CASSLYQRGGDTQYF TGTGCCAGCAGCTTATACCAGCGGGGGGGAGATACGCAGTATTTT
TRBJ2-6 TRBV29-1 once TRBD1 CSARDRDSSTGANVLTF TGCAGCGCTCGGGACAGGGATAGTTCTACTGGGGCCAACGTCCTGACTTTC
TRBJ1-3 TRBV24-1 - - CATSDQSWSGNTIYF TGTGCCACCAGTGACCAGTCTTGGTCTGGAAACACCATATATTTT
TRBJ2-7 TRBV5-1 - - CASSFDREEQYF TGCGCCAGCAGCTTTGACAGAGAAGAGCAGTACTTC
TRBJ1-4 TRBV5-1 - - CASSVMSGTLNEKLFF TGCGCCAGCAGCGTTATGTCCGGGACACTCAATGAAAAACTGTTTTTT
TRBJ1-3 TRBV5-1 - - CASSLQGNTIYF TGCGCCAGCAGCTTGCAGGGAAACACCATATATTTT
TRBJ2-7 TRBV5-3 few - CARRCPVHSYEQYF TGTGCCAGAAGATGCCCAGTGCACTCCTACGAGCAGTACTTC
TRBJ2-3 TRBV5-1 - - CASSFFGQNTDTQYF TGCGCCAGCAGCTTCTTTGGACAGAACACAGATACGCAGTATTTT
TRBJ2-1 TRBV27 - TRBD2 CASRVLAGGEDEQFF TGTGCCAGCAGAGTACTAGCGGGAGGAGAGGATGAGCAGTTCTTC
TRBJ2-5 TRBV6-1 - TRBD2 CASSEALAGTETQYF TGTGCCAGCAGTGAAGCTTTAGCGGGAACGGAGACCCAGTACTTC
TRBJ1-2 TRBV28 once - CASSLYQDSYGYTF TGTGCCAGCAGTTTATATCAGGATTCCTATGGCTACACCTTC
TRBJ2-5 TRBV9 - TRBD2 CASSPLVRGEETQYF TGTGCCAGCAGCCCGCTTGTTCGGGGGGAAGAGACCCAGTACTTC